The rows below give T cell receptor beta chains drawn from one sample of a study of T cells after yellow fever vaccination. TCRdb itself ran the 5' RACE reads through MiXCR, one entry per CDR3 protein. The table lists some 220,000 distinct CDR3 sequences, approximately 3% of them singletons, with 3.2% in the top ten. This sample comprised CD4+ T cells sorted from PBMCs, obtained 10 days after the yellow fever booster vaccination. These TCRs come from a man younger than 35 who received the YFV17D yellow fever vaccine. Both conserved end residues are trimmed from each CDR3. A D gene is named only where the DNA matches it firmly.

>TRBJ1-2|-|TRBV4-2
ASSQGTVQSDYYGYT
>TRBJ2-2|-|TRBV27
ASSSSRRGIRFRGTGELF
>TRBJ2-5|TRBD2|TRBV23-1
ASSQKGLAETQY
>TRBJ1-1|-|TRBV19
ASRLGGGETEAF
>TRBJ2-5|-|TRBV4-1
ASSRRGRETQY
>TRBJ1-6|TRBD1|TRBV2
ASSGGQRSPLH
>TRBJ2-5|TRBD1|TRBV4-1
ASSQPMGQSQETQY
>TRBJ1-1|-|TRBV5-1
ASSLTGPVNTEAF
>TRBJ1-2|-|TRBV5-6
ASSLRAHYGYT
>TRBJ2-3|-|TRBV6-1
ASSEGGGPTDTQY
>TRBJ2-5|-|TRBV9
ASSVTSAELQETQY
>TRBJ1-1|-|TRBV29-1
SARGAGDGEWDTEAF
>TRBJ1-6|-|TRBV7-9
ASSLQGNTPLH
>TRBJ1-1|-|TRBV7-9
ASRSIRGVNTEAF
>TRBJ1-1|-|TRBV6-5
ASSFWVGTEAF
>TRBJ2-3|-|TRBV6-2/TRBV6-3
ASSRRTGTDTQY
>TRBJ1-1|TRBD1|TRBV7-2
ASSDPNTGADEAF
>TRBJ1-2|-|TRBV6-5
ASSYGGYLNYGYT
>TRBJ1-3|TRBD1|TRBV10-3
AISETRQGAGNTIY
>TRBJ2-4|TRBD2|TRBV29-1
SATSGAHNIQY
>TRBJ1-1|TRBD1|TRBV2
ASSWDRNTEAF
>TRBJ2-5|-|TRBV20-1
SARGIQETQY
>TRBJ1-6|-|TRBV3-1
ASSQDREEISYNSPLH
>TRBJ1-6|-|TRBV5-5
ASSLGRGLSSPLH
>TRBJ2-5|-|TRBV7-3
ASSSGTRETQY
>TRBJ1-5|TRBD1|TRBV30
AWSDGTGYQPQH
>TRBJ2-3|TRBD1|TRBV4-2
ASRRDRDSPDTQY
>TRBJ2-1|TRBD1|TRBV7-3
ASSRTGDNEQF
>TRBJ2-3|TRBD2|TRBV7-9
ASSGERGGTDTQY
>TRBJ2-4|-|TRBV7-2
ASSPAGRGIQY
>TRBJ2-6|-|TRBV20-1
SARPRSGANVLT
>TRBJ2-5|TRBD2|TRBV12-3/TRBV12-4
ASSSGTSGHQETQY
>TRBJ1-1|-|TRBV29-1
SVAPWDTEAF
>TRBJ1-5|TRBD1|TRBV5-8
ASSLGQGQNQPQH
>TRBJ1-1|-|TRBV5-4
ASSRPDTNTEAF
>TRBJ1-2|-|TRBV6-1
ASRLTGSGYT
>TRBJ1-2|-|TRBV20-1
SAPAGAGRRGYT
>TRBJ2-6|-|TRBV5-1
ASSPEGRSGANVLT
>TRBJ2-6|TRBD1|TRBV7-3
ASSRTGGTPGANVLT
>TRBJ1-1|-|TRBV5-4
ASSSSSNTEAF
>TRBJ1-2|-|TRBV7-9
ASSLGAGSDYGYT